One sample yielded the 4 T cell receptor beta chains listed below, sequenced in a study of cytomegalovirus exposure and HLA in healthy donors. PCR was performed using 60 Vbeta and 13 Jbeta primers. TCRdb's copy holds only in-frame clones and misses some; the assay was immunoSEQ multiplex PCR. The sample has tens of thousands of clones, under 80% seen once. Sequencing was done on a sample of PBMCs. Receptors originate from a male donor in good health and CMV-seropositive.

This rearrangement joins TRBV5-4 to TRBJ2-7, with 11 bases that match TRBD2. The CDR3 has 17 amino acids. The V gene end was trimmed by 1 base and the J gene end by 2 bases; junction bases not matched to a gene: 8. Germline CDR1 reads SGHNT; CDR2 reads YYREEE (reference sequence). The CDR3 coding sequence is TGTGCCAGCAGCTTGAAAAAGGGACTAGCGGAAGCCTACGAGCAGTACTTC. It codes for CASSLKKGLAEAYEQYF.

V gene TRBV5-1 combines with J gene TRBJ2-3; 8 nucleotides match TRBD2. CDR3 length: 16 amino acids. Germline V gene sequence: CDR1 SGHRS, CDR2 YFSETQ. V shed 1 base and J 3 bases; nucleotides not matched to a gene: 7. The CDR3 DNA sequence: TGCGCCAGCAGCTTGACGGGCGGGGGGCGGACAGATACGCAGTATTTT. Translating gives CASSLTGGGRTDTQYF.

The chain joins TRBV27 to TRBJ2-1, with 7 bases identical to TRBD1. Germline values: CDR1 MNHEY, CDR2 SMNVEV (reference sequence). The CDR3 runs to 11 residues. The trim removed 10 bases at V and 7 bases at J, leaving 4 bases unmatched. CDR3 sequence reads: CATTQGNEQFF. The CDR3 bases are TGTGCCACCACACAGGGGAATGAGCAGTTCTTC.

This clone was detected a few times. V is TRBV5-4 and J is TRBJ2-5, with a tentative D call TRBD1 (5 bases). Germline CDR1 SGHNT, CDR2 YYREEE (reference sequence). The CDR3 totals 14 residues. V gave up 1 base and J gave up 6 bases, with 13 bases separating them. In DNA form, the CDR3 reads TGTGCCAGCAGCTTGTCCGCAGGGCGAAAGACCCAGTACTTC. Protein: CASSLSAGRKTQYF.